This TCR beta chain was sequenced for a study of chronic HIV infection and antiretroviral therapy. TCRdb fed the 5' RACE reads into MiXCR, producing one record per CDR3 protein. Of more than 25,000 distinct CDR3 sequences listed, over 7% were seen once; the top ten hold 2% to 2.5%. Germline V CDR1 and CDR2: KGHSH, LQKENI. This CDR3 comprises 14 residues. This clonotype was seen only a few times. Mismatch with germline at one junction end may stem from a read error. V is TRBV18 and J is TRBJ1-2, with 8 bases matching TRBD1. Material for sequencing was peripheral blood. The clonotype comes from an adult who had HIV and had not received antiretroviral therapy, or was an uninfected healthy control (not recorded which). In DNA, the CDR3 is TGTGCCAGCTCACCAAGGACAGGGAACTATGGCGACACCTTC. This encodes CASSPRTGNYGDTF. The whole variable domain, filled in from reference TRBV18 and TRBJ1-2, reads NAGVMQNPRHLVRRRGQEARLRCSPMKGHSHVYWYRQLPEEGLKFMVYLQKENIIDESGMPKERFSAEFPKEGPSILRIQQVVRGDSAAYFCASSPRTGNYGDTFGSGTRLTVV.